This T cell receptor (beta chain) is drawn from a study of early T cells in non-severe SARS-CoV-2 infection (dated by TCRdb to the early 2020s). Context from the whole study: Because TCR sequencing relied on bulk RNA taken from unsorted whole blood, pairing of alpha and beta chains was not possible.

This clonotype occurred a few times. What antigen it recognizes has not been identified. No base-level quality is on record; no much larger clone is a single base apart. Library method: 5' RACE. The sequencer was a NextSeq 500. In the TCR library protocol, unique molecular identifiers were attached to individual cDNA molecules to correct for PCR bias and sequencing error. Both TCR alpha and beta chains were sequenced, and tight co-correlation was observed between alpha and beta sequence abundances in each sample. Under the source paper's analysis protocol: Decombinator V4 was used to annotate TCR sequences for V gene, J gene and CDR3. TCRs were defined as expanded if a significant change between any two time points was detected under a Poisson model with p below 0.0001. TCR abundances were normalised to the total number of TCRs sequenced in each sample and reported as counts per million. MAIT TCRs were defined by TRAV1-2 paired with TRAJ12, TRAJ20 or TRAJ33, and iNKT TCRs by TRAV10 paired with TRAJ18. VDJdb, accessed 1 November 2021, was searched for CMV, EBV and SARS-CoV-2 annotated TCRs, excluding TCRs annotated for multiple antigens. In-frame beta chains were kept once TCRdb had trimmed the public reads at Q25 with fastp and called clones with MiXCR. Every entry covers one CDR3 protein and lists the most common genes and DNA from its rows. For this entry, the V and J calls and clone size follow TCRdb and not the study's own pipeline. This sample has tens of thousands of distinct CDR3 sequences in its table, and about 14% of those were observed once. The top ten hold less than 15% of the sample.

This was a case-control study nested in a cohort of healthcare workers in London, UK, who had nasopharyngeal swab PCR tests and blood samples taken every week. Healthcare workers were enrolled in the week of the UK lockdown, from 23 to 31 March 2020, and were followed every week for up to about 16 weeks. The CDR3 contains 13 residues, cysteine and phenylalanine counted. This entry keeps only the CDR3 DNA: 39 bases, framed from base 1. CDR1 and CDR2 are read off the germline V gene (reference sequence) as SEHNR and FQNEAQ. Trimming takes 1 base from V and 0 bases from J, and the germline ends sit 4 bases apart. What the work shows at the level of the full study, not this receptor alone: VDJdb matching was skewed toward anti-spike CD8 responses, so virus-specific expansions were likely underestimated and private and CD4 specificities were missed.

The chain employs TRBV7-9 and TRBJ2-7; a confident D gene designation cannot be given. The sequencing sample was made of whole blood. This sequence originates from an adult who was a healthcare worker with PCR-confirmed SARS-CoV-2 infection or an uninfected control (not recorded which). The CDR3 has the sequence CASSLELSYEQYF. The DNA is as follows: TGTGCCAGCAGCTTAGAACTCTCCTACGAGCAGTACTTC. Here the CDR3 is joined to the reference TRBV7-9 and TRBJ2-7 genes, and the full variable domain is: DTGVSQNPRHKITKRGQNVTFRCDPISEHNRLYWYRQTLGQGPEFLTYFQNEAQLEKSRLLSDRFSAERPKGSFSTLEIQRTEQGDSAMYLCASSLELSYEQYFGPGTRLTVT.